The sequence of this TCR beta chain was determined in a study of T-cell memory formation after mild COVID-19. A few counts support this clonotype. CDR3 length: 15 amino acids. Germline CDR1 and CDR2: SGHTA and FQGNSA. The germline V and J ends were trimmed by 5 bases and 4 bases, with 17 bases remaining between them. After 5'RACE with constant-segment primers, TCR alpha and TCR beta cDNA libraries carrying sample barcodes and UMIs were obtained. Each CDR3 protein is one row after TCRdb ran MiXCR on the 5' RACE reads. In the table there are 350,000 to 400,000 distinct CDR3 sequences, approximately 15% of which are singletons.

What was sequenced was PBMCs or a T cell subset sorted from them (not recorded which). The receptor's source is a man between 18 and 29 years old who had mild COVID-19 (a few samples of this study predate the infection). Cell type and time point are not known. The gene calls are TRBV7-2 and TRBJ1-1; possible D gene TRBD1, 5 bases. The CDR3 bases are TGTGCCAGCAGCAGGGTCTGGGGGGTAGGCACTGAAGCTTTCTTT. Translated: CASSRVWGVGTEAFF. The full variable domain, its missing parts supplied by reference TRBV7-2 and TRBJ1-1, is GAGVSQSPSNKVTEKGKDVELRCDPISGHTALYWYRQSLGQGLEFLIYFQGNSAPDKSGLPSDRFSAERTGGSVSTLTIQRTQQEDSAVYLCASSRVWGVGTEAFFGQGTRLTVV.